One and the same sample provided the 21 T cell receptor beta chains below, sequenced in a study of CD8+ T cells in alopecia areata. Documented treatment: oral pan-JAK inhibitor, 5-10 mg twice daily. Investigators isolated RNA and reverse transcribed it into cDNA to act as the sequencing template. Profiled with immunoSEQ multiplex PCR; TCRdb holds only in-frame clones, not every one. There are 190,000 or so clones in the sample; 58% occur only once, and around 12% lies in the top ten. Material: CD8+ T cells sorted from blood, obtained at week 24, from a patient treated with tofacitinib. Receptors were obtained from a human donor with alopecia areata.

This chain links TRBV29-1 with TRBJ2-3, with 9 bases lining up with TRBD2. J lost 2 bases, V lost 4 bases, and 13 bases had no gene match. CDR3 length: 17 amino acids. The germline V gene encodes CDR1 SQVTM and CDR2 ANQGSEA. The DNA of the CDR3 is TGCAGCGTTGCCGGAGGGCCAGCGGGGGGACACACAGATACGCAGTATTTT. Translating gives CSVAGGPAGGHTDTQYF.

Concerning this clone itself: Other DNA sequences of this sample code for an identical CDR3. J is TRBJ2-3 and V is TRBV27; D may be TRBD1 (6 bases). The CDR3 totals 15 residues. Germline CDR1 MNHEY, CDR2 SMNVEV (reference sequence). Trimming stripped 6 bases from V and 3 bases from J, with 16 bases between. This chain's CDR3 is CASSRRGRSTDTQYF. The CDR3 nucleotides are TGTGCCAGCAGCCGCAGGGGACGGAGTACAGATACGCAGTATTTT.

This chain uses TRBV12-5 with TRBJ1-2, with a weak D call TRBD1 (5 bases). Trimming took 6 bases from V and 4 from J, leaving 18 bases between them. The germline gives CDR1 LGHNT, CDR2 FRNRAP. CDR3 length: 15 amino acids. The CDR3: CASGPSRGTPYGYTF. DNA for the CDR3: TGTGCTAGTGGCCCGAGCCGGGGGACGCCCTATGGCTACACCTTC. Supplemented by reference TRBV12-5 and TRBJ1-2, the full variable domain reads DARVTQTPRHKVTEMGQEVTMRCQPILGHNTVFWYRQTMMQGLELLAYFRNRAPLDDSGMPKDRFSAEMPDATLATLKIQPSEPRDSAVYFCASGPSRGTPYGYTFGSGTRLTVV.

The chain is built from TRBV4-1 and TRBJ2-4, with unresolved D. Germline-derived CDR1 and CDR2 are MGHRA and YSYEKL. Trimming took 3 bases from V and 1 from J, leaving 10 bases between them. CDR3 length: 15 amino acids. CDR3 sequence: CASSHSSTAKNIQYF. The DNA of the CDR3 is TGCGCCAGCAGCCATTCCAGCACTGCCAAAAACATTCAGTACTTC.

The chain has TRBV6-5 and TRBJ1-1; D gene unclear. The CDR3 extends over 13 amino acids. Germline V gives CDR1 MNHEY, CDR2 SVGAGI. Trimming left V 10 bases short and J 1 base short, with 13 bases between. This CDR3 reads CATGMAGNTEAFF. CDR3 coding DNA: TGTGCCACGGGCATGGCAGGGAACACTGAAGCTTTCTTT.

V is TRBV7-6 and J is TRBJ1-1; maybe TRBD1 (5 bases). CDR3 length: 13 residues. V was cut by 5 bases and J by 7 bases, with 14 bases left in between. Germline CDR1 reads SGHVS; CDR2 reads FNYEAQ. CDR3 sequence (DNA): TGTGCCAGCAGCCCCGGAACAGGTTATGAAGCTTTCTTT. This gives the protein CASSPGTGYEAFF.

The chain links TRBV30 to TRBJ2-2; D might be TRBD2 (6 bases). CDR1 and CDR2 from the germline V gene are GTSNPN and SVGIG (reference sequence). V was cut by 4 bases and J by 3 bases, with 15 bases left in between. CDR3 length equals 15 residues. This chain's CDR3 is CAWKLREADTGELFF. CDR3 bases: TGTGCCTGGAAACTCAGGGAGGCGGACACCGGGGAGCTGTTTTTT.

The V call is TRBV7-9, the J call TRBJ2-3; D is undetermined. This CDR3 contains 15 residues. Deletions cut 3 bases from V and 5 bases from J, with 15 bases between. Germline lookup yields CDR1 SEHNR and CDR2 FQNEAQ (reference sequence). In DNA form, the CDR3 reads TGTGCCAGCAGCTTCCCGTTCAGCCATCAAGATACGCAGTATTTT. Protein product: CASSFPFSHQDTQYF.

Details on this clone: An end of the junction differs from the germline gene, which may be a read error. The chain links TRBV29-1 to TRBJ2-7; 8 bases are shared with TRBD1. CDR1 is SQVTM and CDR2 is ANQGSEA in the germline V gene. The CDR3 has 8 residues. CDR3 in DNA: TGCAGCGATGGGACAGGAACCTTC. Amino acids: CSDGTGTF.

The chain has TRBV25-1 and TRBJ2-7; TRBD2 aligns across 10 bases. The germline CDR1 and CDR2 sequences are MGHDK and SYGVNS. The CDR3 is made up of 15 amino acids. The V segment lost 5 bases and the J segment 2 bases; nucleotides outside the gene matches: 6. The CDR3 loop reads CASSPLAGEAYEQYF. The CDR3 nucleotides are TGTGCCAGCAGTCCCCTAGCGGGGGAGGCCTACGAGCAGTACTTC.

This clone showed up just once. The J gene is TRBJ1-4, the V gene TRBV29-1; D perhaps matches TRBD1 (5 bases). Germline V gives CDR1 SQVTM, CDR2 ANQGSEA. The CDR3 extends over 13 amino acids. V gave up 3 bases and J gave up 8 bases, with 13 bases separating them. For the CDR3, the DNA is TGCAGCGTTGAGGGGGAAGGAGGCGAAAAACTGTTTTTT. Translating gives CSVEGEGGEKLFF.

This clone showed up just once. This chain links TRBV27 with TRBJ1-5, with 9 bases fitting TRBD1. Germline V lookup: CDR1 MNHEY, CDR2 SMNVEV (reference sequence). Trimming removed 5 bases from V and 2 bases from J; junction bases left unmatched: 16. The CDR3 sequence is 19 residues long. Written as DNA, the CDR3 is TGTGCCAGCAGTAATATACCGGGACAGGGTTTTACGGGCAATCAGCCCCAGCATTTT. Translating it yields CASSNIPGQGFTGNQPQHF.

The chain combines TRBV4-1 with TRBJ2-7; either TRBD1 or TRBD2 may fit D (5 bases each). The CDR3 has 13 amino acids. Germline lookup yields CDR1 MGHRA and CDR2 YSYEKL. Trimming took off 3 bases at V and 4 bases at J, with 10 bases between the two ends. CDR3: CASSHGTAYEQYF. DNA for the CDR3: TGCGCCAGCAGCCATGGGACGGCGTACGAGCAGTACTTC.

In its sample, this clone was seen a few times. This sequence joins TRBV5-1 and TRBJ1-6; TRBD1 agrees at 7 bases. The CDR3 extends over 13 amino acids. Germline CDR1 is SGHRS and CDR2 is YFSETQ. The V and J ends lost 5 bases and 10 bases, in that order; junction bases with no gene match: 6. The CDR3 protein is CASRFRGRSPLHF. In DNA, the CDR3 is TGCGCCAGCAGATTTAGGGGGCGATCACCCCTCCACTTT.

This clone was observed once. This rearrangement joins TRBV20-1 to TRBJ2-1; D is unresolved. The CDR3 is made up of 11 amino acids. Germline-derived CDR1 and CDR2 are DFQATT and SNEGSKA (reference sequence). With 5 bases removed from V and 8 bases from J, the gap between germline ends came to 10 bases. CDR3 bases: TGCAGTGCTCCGCGTTCTGATGAGCAGTTCTTC. Translated: CSAPRSDEQFF.

In this sample, this clone turned up a few times. A read error may account for a junction end that differs from germline. The gene calls are TRBV4-1 and TRBJ1-5; D possibly corresponds to TRBD1 (6 bases). Per germline, CDR1 MGHRA and CDR2 YSYEKL. CDR3 length equals 15 residues. CDR3 in DNA: TGCGCCAGCAGTCAAGCCACATCGGACAGTAGAATATTGAGTTTT. The encoded protein is CASSQATSDSRILSF.

The rearrangement links TRBV11-2 to TRBJ2-5; TRBD1 agrees at 9 bases. The V gene end was trimmed by 8 bases and the J gene end by 6 bases; junction bases not matched to a gene: 4. Germline CDR1 SGHAT, CDR2 FQNNGV. CDR3 length: 12 amino acids. In DNA form, the CDR3 reads TGTGCCAGCGGGGGGACAGGGAAGACCCAGTACTTC. Its translation: CASGGTGKTQYF.

The chain links TRBV5-1 to TRBJ2-7; 8 nucleotides match TRBD1. The J segment lost 2 bases and the V segment lost 1 base, leaving 8 bases of the junction unmatched. There are 16 residues in the CDR3. The germline gives CDR1 SGHRS, CDR2 YFSETQ. The CDR3 DNA sequence: TGCGCCAGCAGCTTGTTGTGGGACAGGACAACCTACGAGCAGTACTTC. Amino acids: CASSLLWDRTTYEQYF.

J is TRBJ2-5 and V is TRBV5-1; 11 positions agree with TRBD2. Per the germline V gene, CDR1 is SGHRS and CDR2 is YFSETQ. This CDR3 is 17 amino acids long. V was clipped by 2 bases and J by 1 base; unmatched bases: 7. Here the CDR3 DNA reads TGCGCCAGCAGCTTCATCGGGACTAGCGGCCTCCAAGAGACCCAGTACTTC. Translation: CASSFIGTSGLQETQYF.

This chain links TRBV4-1 with TRBJ2-1; D uncertain. Trimming stripped 2 bases from V and 12 bases from J, with 17 bases between. The CDR3 has 14 amino acids. Looked up from germline, CDR1 is MGHRA and CDR2 is YSYEKL. The CDR3 DNA reads TGCGCCAGCAGCCAATCGGTGGGCCTCGATGGGCAGTTCTTC. Its translation is CASSQSVGLDGQFF.

The chain employs TRBV6-6 and TRBJ2-3; D ambiguous. The germline gives CDR1 MNHNY, CDR2 SVGAGI (reference sequence). This CDR3 is 13 amino acids long. The germline V and J ends were trimmed by 4 bases and 2 bases, with 7 bases remaining between them. CDR3 nucleotide sequence: TGTGCCAGCAGTTCGGGCCACACAGATACGCAGTATTTT. It is translated as CASSSGHTDTQYF.